This paragraph covers one T cell receptor beta chain sequence. Its antigen is not known. The sample belongs to a study of tumor-infiltrating lymphocytes in primary liver carcinoma. Looking at the study overall: Primary liver carcinoma in the patients was surgically resected. Yields of productive TCRbeta reads ranged from roughly 3.5 to 7.13 million per sample and were similar across tissue types.

The researchers obtained blood RNA from unsorted whole blood and also extracted germline DNA. Researchers reported drawing around 4.4 milliliters of peripheral blood before surgery. The input was 400 to 500 ng total RNA; TCR beta cDNA was made from it with a constant-region primer. TCR beta libraries came from three nested multiplex PCR rounds using slightly modified ARM-PCR. TCRdb reprocessed the multiplex PCR reads with MiXCR, giving one entry per CDR3 protein. The sample holds fewer than 400,000 distinct CDR3 sequences, 58% seen once. Study results and caveats: Unsorted bulk processing meant the study did not compare CD4+ and CD8+ repertoires.

The sequence was obtained from a woman aged 30 to 39 with primary liver carcinoma and hepatitis B virus infection. Sequenced input: peripheral blood.

CDR3 in amino acids: CASAGVADTQYF. Here the CDR3 DNA reads TGTGCCAGCGCGGGGGTTGCAGATACGCAGTATTTT. The chain joins TRBV5-5 to TRBJ2-3; 7 positions match TRBD2. CDR3 length equals 12 residues. Germline values: CDR1 SGHKS, CDR2 YYEKEE (reference sequence). The V and J ends lost 7 bases and 4 bases, in that order; junction bases with no gene match: 3.